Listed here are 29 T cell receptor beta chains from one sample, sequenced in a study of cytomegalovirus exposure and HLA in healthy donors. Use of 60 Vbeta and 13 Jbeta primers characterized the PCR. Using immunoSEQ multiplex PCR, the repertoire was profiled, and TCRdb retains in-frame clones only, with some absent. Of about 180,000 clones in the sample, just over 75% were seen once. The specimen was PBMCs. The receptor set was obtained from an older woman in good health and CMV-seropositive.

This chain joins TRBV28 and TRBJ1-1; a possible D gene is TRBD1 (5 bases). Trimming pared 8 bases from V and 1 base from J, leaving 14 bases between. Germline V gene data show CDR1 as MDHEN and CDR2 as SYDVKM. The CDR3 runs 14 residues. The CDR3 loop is CASDLAGGNTEAFF. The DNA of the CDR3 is TGTGCCAGCGATCTCGCGGGGGGGAACACTGAAGCTTTCTTT.

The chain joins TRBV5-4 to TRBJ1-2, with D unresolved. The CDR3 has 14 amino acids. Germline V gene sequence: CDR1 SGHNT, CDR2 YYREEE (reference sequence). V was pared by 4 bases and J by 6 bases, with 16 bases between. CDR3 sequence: CASSLEGQGDGYTF. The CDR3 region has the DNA TGTGCCAGCAGCCTAGAGGGCCAAGGCGATGGCTACACCTTC.

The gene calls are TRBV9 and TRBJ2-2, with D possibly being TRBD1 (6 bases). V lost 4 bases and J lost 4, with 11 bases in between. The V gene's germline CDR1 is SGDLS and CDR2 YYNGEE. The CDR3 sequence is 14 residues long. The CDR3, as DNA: TGTGCCAGCAGCCGCGACAGGAGCACCGGGGAGCTGTTTTTT. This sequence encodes CASSRDRSTGELFF.

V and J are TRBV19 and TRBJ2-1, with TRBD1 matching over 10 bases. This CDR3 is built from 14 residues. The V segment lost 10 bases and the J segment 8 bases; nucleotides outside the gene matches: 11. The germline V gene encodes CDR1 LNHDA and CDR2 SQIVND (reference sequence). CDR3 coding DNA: TGTGCCACCACCTCGGGGACAGGGGCTCATGAGCAGTTCTTC. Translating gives CATTSGTGAHEQFF.

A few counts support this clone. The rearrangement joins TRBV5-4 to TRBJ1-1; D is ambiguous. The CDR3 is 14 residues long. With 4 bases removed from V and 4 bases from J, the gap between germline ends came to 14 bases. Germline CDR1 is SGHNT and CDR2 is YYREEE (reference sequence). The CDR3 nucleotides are TGTGCCAGCAGCCTCGGGGTAGGAAGCACTGAAGCTTTCTTT. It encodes CASSLGVGSTEAFF.

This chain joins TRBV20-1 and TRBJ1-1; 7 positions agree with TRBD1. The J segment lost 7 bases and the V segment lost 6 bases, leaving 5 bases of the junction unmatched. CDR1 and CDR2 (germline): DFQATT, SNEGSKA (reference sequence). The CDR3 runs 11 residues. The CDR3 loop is CSAVGQVEAFF. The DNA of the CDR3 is TGCAGTGCGGTAGGACAGGTTGAAGCTTTCTTT.

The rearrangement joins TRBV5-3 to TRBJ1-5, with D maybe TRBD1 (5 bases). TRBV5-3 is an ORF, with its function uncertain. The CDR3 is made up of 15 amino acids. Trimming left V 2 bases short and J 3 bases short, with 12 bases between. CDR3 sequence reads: CARSFHPGYNQPQHF. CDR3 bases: TGTGCCAGAAGCTTTCATCCAGGGTACAATCAGCCCCAGCATTTT.

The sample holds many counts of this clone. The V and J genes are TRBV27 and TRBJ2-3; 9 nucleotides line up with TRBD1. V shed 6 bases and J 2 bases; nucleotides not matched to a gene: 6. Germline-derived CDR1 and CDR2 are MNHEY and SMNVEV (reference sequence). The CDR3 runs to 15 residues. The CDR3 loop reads CASRTGGLATDTQYF. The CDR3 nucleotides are TGTGCCAGCAGGACAGGGGGTCTTGCCACAGATACGCAGTATTTT.

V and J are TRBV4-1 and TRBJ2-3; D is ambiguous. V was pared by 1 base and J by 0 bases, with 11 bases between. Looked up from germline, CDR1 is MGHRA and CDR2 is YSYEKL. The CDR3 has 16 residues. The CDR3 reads CASSQVVAVSTDTQYF. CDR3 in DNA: TGCGCCAGCAGCCAAGTGGTTGCGGTTAGCACAGATACGCAGTATTTT.

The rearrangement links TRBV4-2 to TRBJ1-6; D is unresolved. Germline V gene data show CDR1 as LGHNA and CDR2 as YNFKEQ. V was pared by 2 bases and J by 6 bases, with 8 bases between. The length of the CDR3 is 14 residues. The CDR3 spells CASSQSGSNSPLHF. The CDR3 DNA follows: TGTGCCAGCAGCCAATCGGGGTCTAATTCACCCCTCCACTTT.

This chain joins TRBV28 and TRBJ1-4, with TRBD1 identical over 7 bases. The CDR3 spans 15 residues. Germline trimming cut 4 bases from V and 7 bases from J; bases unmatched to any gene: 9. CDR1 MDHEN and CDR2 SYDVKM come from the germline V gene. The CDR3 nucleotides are TGTGCCAGCAGTTCCCGGACAGGAGGTGGTGAAAAACTGTTTTTT. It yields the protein CASSSRTGGGEKLFF.

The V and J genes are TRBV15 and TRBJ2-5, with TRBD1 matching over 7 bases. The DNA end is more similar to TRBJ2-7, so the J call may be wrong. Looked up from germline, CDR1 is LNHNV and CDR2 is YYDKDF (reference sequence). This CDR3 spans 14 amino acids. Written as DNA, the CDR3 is TGTGCCACCAGCATCGGGACAGAGAGTCTCGAGCAGTACTTC. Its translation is CATSIGTESLEQYF.

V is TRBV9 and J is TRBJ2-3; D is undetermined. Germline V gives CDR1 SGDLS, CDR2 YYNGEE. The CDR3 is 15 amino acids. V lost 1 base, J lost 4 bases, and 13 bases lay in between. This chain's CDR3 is CASSVQVEVADTQYF. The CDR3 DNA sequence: TGTGCCAGCAGCGTACAGGTAGAAGTCGCAGATACGCAGTATTTT.

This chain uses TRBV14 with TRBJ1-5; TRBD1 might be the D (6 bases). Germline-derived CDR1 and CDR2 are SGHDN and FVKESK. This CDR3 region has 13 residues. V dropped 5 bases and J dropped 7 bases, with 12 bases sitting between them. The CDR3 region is CASSAGGRQPQHF. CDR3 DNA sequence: TGTGCCAGCAGCGCCGGGGGGCGGCAGCCCCAGCATTTT.

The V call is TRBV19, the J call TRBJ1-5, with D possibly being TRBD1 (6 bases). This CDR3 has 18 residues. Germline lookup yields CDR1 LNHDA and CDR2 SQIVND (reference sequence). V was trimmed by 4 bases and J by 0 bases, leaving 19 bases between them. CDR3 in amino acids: CASSSPLPTGPSNQPQHF. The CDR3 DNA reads TGTGCCAGTAGTAGTCCCCTCCCGACAGGTCCTAGCAATCAGCCCCAGCATTTT.

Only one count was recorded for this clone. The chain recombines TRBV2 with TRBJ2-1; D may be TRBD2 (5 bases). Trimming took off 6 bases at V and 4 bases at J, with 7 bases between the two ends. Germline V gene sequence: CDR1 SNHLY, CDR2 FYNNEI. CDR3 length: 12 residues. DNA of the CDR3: TGTGCCAGCAGCGGGGATTACAATGAGCAGTTCTTC. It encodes CASSGDYNEQFF.

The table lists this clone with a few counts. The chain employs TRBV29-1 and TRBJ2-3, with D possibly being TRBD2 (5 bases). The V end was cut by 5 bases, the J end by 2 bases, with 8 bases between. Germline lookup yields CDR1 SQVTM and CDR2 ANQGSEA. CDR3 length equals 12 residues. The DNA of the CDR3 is TGCAGCGTTCCCCTAGCCACAGATACGCAGTATTTT. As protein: CSVPLATDTQYF.

This CDR3 reads CASSLNGVTDTQYF. As DNA, the CDR3 is TGTGCCAGCAGCTTAAACGGGGTTACAGATACGCAGTATTTT. The gene calls are TRBV11-3 and TRBJ2-3; perhaps TRBD2 as D (5 bases). V was trimmed by 2 bases and J by 3 bases, leaving 9 bases between them. The CDR3 runs to 14 residues. CDR1 is SGHNT, CDR2 YENEEA, per germline.

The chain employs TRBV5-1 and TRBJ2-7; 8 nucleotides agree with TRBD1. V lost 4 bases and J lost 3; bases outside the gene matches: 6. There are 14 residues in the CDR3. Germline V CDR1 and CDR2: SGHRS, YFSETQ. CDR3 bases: TGCGCCAGCAGCACTGGGACAGGCAGCTACGAGCAGTACTTC. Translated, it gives CASSTGTGSYEQYF.

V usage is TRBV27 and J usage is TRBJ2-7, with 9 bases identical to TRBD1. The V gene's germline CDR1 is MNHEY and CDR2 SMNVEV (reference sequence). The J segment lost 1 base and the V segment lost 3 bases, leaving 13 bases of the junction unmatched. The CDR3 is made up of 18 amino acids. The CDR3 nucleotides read TGTGCCAGCAGTTTTAAGGCCCCCTCGGGACAGGGTTCCTACGAGCAGTACTTC. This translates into CASSFKAPSGQGSYEQYF.

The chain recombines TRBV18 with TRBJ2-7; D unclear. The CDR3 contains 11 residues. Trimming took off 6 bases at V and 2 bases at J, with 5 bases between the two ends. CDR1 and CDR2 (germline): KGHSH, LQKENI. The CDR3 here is CASSSPYEQYF. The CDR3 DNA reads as TGTGCCAGCTCCTCTCCCTACGAGCAGTACTTC.

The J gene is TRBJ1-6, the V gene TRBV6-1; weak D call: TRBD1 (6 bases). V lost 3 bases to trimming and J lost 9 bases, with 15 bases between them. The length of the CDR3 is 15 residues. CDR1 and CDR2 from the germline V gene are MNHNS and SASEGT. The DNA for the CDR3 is TGTGCCAGCAGTGAGTCGGGACAACGTAGTTCACCCCTCCACTTT. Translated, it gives CASSESGQRSSPLHF.

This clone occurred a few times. CDR3 bases: TGTGCCAGTAGTCTTGTCGTCGGAGCAAATATCCCCTACGAGCAGTACTTC. Its translation: CASSLVVGANIPYEQYF. This chain joins TRBV19 and TRBJ2-7; D not resolved. The CDR3 contains 17 residues. From germline, CDR1 is LNHDA and CDR2 SQIVND (reference sequence). The V end was cut by 5 bases, the J end by 2 bases, with 22 bases between.

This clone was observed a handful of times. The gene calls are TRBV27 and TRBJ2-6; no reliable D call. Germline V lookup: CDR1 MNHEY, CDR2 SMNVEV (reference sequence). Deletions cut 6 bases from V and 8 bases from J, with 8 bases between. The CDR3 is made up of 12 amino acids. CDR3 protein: CASSPLSNVLTF. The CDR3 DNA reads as TGTGCCAGCAGCCCTCTCTCCAACGTCCTGACTTTC.

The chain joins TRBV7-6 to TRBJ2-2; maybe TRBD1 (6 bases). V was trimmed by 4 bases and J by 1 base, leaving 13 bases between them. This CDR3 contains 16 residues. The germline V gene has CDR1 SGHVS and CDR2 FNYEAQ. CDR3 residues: CASSSALGGNTGELFF. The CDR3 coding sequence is TGTGCCAGCAGCTCAGCATTAGGGGGGAACACCGGGGAGCTGTTTTTT.

The CDR3 DNA is TGTGCCAGCAGCGAGGAGGTCCTAAGCGAGCAGTACTTC. This gives the protein CASSEEVLSEQYF. The chain is built from TRBV9 and TRBJ2-7, with a possible D match to TRBD2 (5 bases). The CDR3 covers 13 residues. Germline V gene data show CDR1 as SGDLS and CDR2 as YYNGEE. Trimming took 3 bases from V and 6 from J, leaving 13 bases between them.

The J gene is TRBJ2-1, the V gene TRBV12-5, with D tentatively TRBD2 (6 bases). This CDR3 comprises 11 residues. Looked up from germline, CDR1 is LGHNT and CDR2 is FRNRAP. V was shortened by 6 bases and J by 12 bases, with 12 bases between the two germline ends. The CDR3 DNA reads TGTGCTAGTGGCACGGGGGACTGGCAGTTCTTC. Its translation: CASGTGDWQFF. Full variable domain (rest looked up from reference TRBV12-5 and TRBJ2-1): DARVTQTPRHKVTEMGQEVTMRCQPILGHNTVFWYRQTMMQGLELLAYFRNRAPLDDSGMPKDRFSAEMPDATLATLKIQPSEPRDSAVYFCASGTGDWQFFGPGTRLTVL.

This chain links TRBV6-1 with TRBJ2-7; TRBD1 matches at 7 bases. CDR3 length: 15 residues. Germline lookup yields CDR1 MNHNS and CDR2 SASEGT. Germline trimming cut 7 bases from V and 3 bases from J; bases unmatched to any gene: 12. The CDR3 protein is CASNRDRAPGYEQYF. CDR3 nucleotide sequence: TGTGCCAGCAACCGAGACAGGGCCCCTGGCTACGAGCAGTACTTC.

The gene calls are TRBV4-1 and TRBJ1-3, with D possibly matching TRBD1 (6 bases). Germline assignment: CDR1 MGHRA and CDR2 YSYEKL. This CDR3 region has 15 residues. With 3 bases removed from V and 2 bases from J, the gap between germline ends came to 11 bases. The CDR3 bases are TGCGCCAGCAGCCACCCCGGGACAACTGGAAACACCATATATTTT. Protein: CASSHPGTTGNTIYF.